The entry below gives a single T cell receptor (beta chain) sequence along with its context. The target of this receptor is not known. No much larger clonotype is one base removed from it; base qualities were not supplied. TCRbeta CDR3 regions were amplified from genomic DNA by means of the immunoSEQ Assay, a bias-controlled multiplex PCR. The paper's data handling went like this. The number of nucleated cells in each sample was estimated from the amplification of reference gene primers within the assay. Sequence reads were collapsed and filtered to measure the absolute abundance of every unique TCRbeta CDR3 rearrangement. For each sample, productive Simpson clonality was calculated as the square root of Simpson's diversity index over productive rearrangements. TCRdb took this table from immuneACCESS and kept in-frame rearrangements with V and J called. Such tables lack part of the clones; where checked against another copy, unresolved V genes explain under half of the gap, and the rest is unexplained. The D gene and trimming were derived from the DNA, and the V and J assignments and clone size from that table. This sample has over 350,000 clones in its table, and around nine tenths of those were observed once. The ten largest clones capture 10% of the sample.

These data belong to a study of blood T cell repertoires in COVID-19 (dated by TCRdb to the early 2020s). About the investigation overall: Samples covering the acute and convalescent phases of COVID-19 were provided by collaborators in the United States, Italy and Spain. The material from the prospective study consisted of cDNA or gDNA derived from T cells, B-cell-depleted T cells, or PBMCs. The dataset comprised deeply sampled blood TCRbeta repertoires from subjects exposed to, actively infected with, or recovered from COVID-19. The repertoires were made available in a free public database intended to serve as a resource for research on the immune response to SARS-CoV-2. The samples were drawn from the first 160 participants of the ongoing ImmuneRACE study and from some 1,300 subjects provided by 6 global collaborators. Nearly every sample came with metadata listing a de-identified subject ID, COVID-19 status, age in years and sex. Where HLA class I and class II types were available, the types were taken from metadata supplied by the sample provider, not from assay-based typing. Summary of the overall study and its limitations: The amount of clinical and demographic metadata varied by source and participant and was provided uncurated.

Enrolling through a virtual design, the prospective study's participants ranged in age from roughly 18 to 95 years and lived across roughly 24 United States geographic areas. Cohort assignment in the prospective study relied on participant-reported clinical history from a screening survey and a study questionnaire. For ImmuneRACE Cohort 3, a participant was defined as recovered based on two consecutive negative NP/OP PCR tests, clearance by a healthcare professional, or resolution of symptoms. In the prospective study, mobile phlebotomists collected whole blood, serum and a nasopharyngeal or oropharyngeal swab from each participant. Additional blood draws and questionnaires over an approximately two-month period could optionally be provided by prospective study participants. Prospective study blood samples were shipped either frozen or at room temperature before DNA extraction. The CDR3 starts with the cysteine, ends with the phenylalanine, and has 14 residues. The only DNA kept is the CDR3, 42 bases in frame from the first base.

The sample was PBMCs or T cells enriched from blood (not recorded which). The receptor was derived from a woman in her forties or fifties who had recovered from COVID-19. Here the chain combines TRBV21-1 and TRBJ1-6. TRBV21-1 is a pseudogene. CDR3 region: CASSKWRVNSPLHF. DNA sequence: TGTGCCAGCAGCAAATGGAGAGTAAATTCACCCCTCCACTTT.